These T cell receptor beta chains were read from a single sample in a study of PD-1 blockade in mismatch repair-deficient tumors. The table came from immunoSEQ multiplex PCR; TCRdb's copy has only in-frame clones and leaves some out. The sample consists of more than 85,000 clones, over 65% of them appearing once. The sequencing here drew on peripheral blood, taken less than 37 weeks after starting pembrolizumab. Every receptor here comes from an adult with mismatch repair-deficient cancer. Each CDR3 is given with its conserved first and last residue. The order of the fields is D gene, J gene, V gene, clone size, CDR3 length, CDR3 protein, CDR3 DNA. D genes are given only for firm matches. Not every row has a clone size; where given, it reads once, few, many or a size class.

D: .
J: TRBJ1-2
V: TRBV5-6
size: .
length: 16
CDR3: CASSERGSLSNYGYTF
DNA: TGTGCCAGCAGCGAACGTGGCTCGCTCTCTAACTATGGCTACACCTTC

D: .
J: TRBJ1-5
V: TRBV4-1
size: few
length: 13
CDR3: CASSQALNQPQHF
DNA: TGCGCCAGCAGCCAGGCACTCAATCAGCCCCAGCATTTT

D: .
J: TRBJ2-1
V: TRBV4-2
size: .
length: 13
CDR3: CASSQDGMNEQFF
DNA: TGTGCCAGCAGCCAAGATGGGATGAATGAGCAGTTCTTC

D: .
J: TRBJ2-7
V: TRBV28
size: .
length: 17
CDR3: CASSFLASGLSNYEQYF
DNA: TGTGCCAGCAGCTTCTTGGCGAGTGGGCTTTCAAACTACGAGCAGTACTTC

D: TRBD1
J: TRBJ2-7
V: TRBV7-2
size: once
length: 19
CDR3: CASSSDREGSKGSSYEQYF
DNA: TGTGCCAGCAGCTCTGACAGGGAAGGGAGTAAGGGCAGCTCCTACGAGCAGTACTTC

D: .
J: TRBJ1-5
V: TRBV6-6
size: few
length: 15
CDR3: CASRTPGPPREPQHF
DNA: TGTGCCAGCAGAACGCCGGGACCTCCCCGTGAGCCCCAGCATTTT

D: TRBD1
J: TRBJ1-1
V: TRBV9
size: once
length: 16
CDR3: CASSPTNPGQRTEAFF
DNA: TGTGCCAGCAGCCCCACAAACCCGGGACAGAGAACTGAAGCTTTCTTT

D: TRBD1
J: TRBJ1-5
V: TRBV10-3
size: .
length: 14
CDR3: CAIATGHSNQPQHF
DNA: TGTGCCATCGCGACAGGGCATAGCAATCAGCCCCAGCATTTT

D: .
J: TRBJ1-5
V: TRBV9
size: .
length: 15
CDR3: CASSRSGRRDQPQHF
DNA: TGTGCCAGCAGTCGGTCCGGACGGCGCGATCAGCCCCAGCATTTT

D: .
J: TRBJ2-3
V: TRBV9
size: .
length: 14
CDR3: CASSGGTVTDTQYF
DNA: TGTGCCAGCAGCGGGGGGACGGTGACAGATACGCAGTATTTT

D: TRBD2
J: TRBJ2-2
V: TRBV9
size: few
length: 15
CDR3: CASSVSGISAGELFF
DNA: TGTGCCAGCAGCGTCAGCGGGATAAGCGCCGGGGAGCTGTTTTTT

D: .
J: TRBJ1-2
V: TRBV6-6
size: .
length: 14
CDR3: CASTLRGRDNGYTF
DNA: TGTGCCAGCACCCTGAGGGGAAGGGATAATGGCTACACCTTC

D: TRBD1
J: TRBJ1-5
V: TRBV6-6
size: few
length: 14
CDR3: CASSGTVFNQPQHF
DNA: TGTGCCAGCAGTGGGACAGTATTCAATCAGCCCCAGCATTTT

D: TRBD2
J: TRBJ2-1
V: TRBV19
size: .
length: 18
CDR3: CASSIDFQRELGYNEQFF
DNA: TGTGCCAGTAGTATAGATTTCCAGCGGGAACTCGGCTACAATGAGCAGTTCTTC

D: .
J: TRBJ1-3
V: TRBV7-3
size: .
length: 14
CDR3: CASSLGVSGNTIYF
DNA: TGTGCCAGCAGCTTAGGGGTCTCTGGAAACACCATATATTTT

D: TRBD1
J: TRBJ1-5
V: TRBV19
size: .
length: 17
CDR3: CASSIIGQGYSNQPQHF
DNA: TGTGCCAGTAGTATTATAGGACAGGGGTATAGCAATCAGCCCCAGCATTTT

D: TRBD1
J: TRBJ2-7
V: TRBV27
size: .
length: 14
CDR3: CASTRTGASTEQYF
DNA: TGTGCCAGCACCCGGACAGGGGCATCCACCGAGCAGTACTTC

D: TRBD1
J: TRBJ2-5
V: TRBV7-3
size: .
length: 15
CDR3: CASSLNGQGAETQYF
DNA: TGTGCCAGCAGCTTAAACGGACAGGGGGCAGAGACCCAGTACTTC

D: .
J: TRBJ1-2
V: TRBV5-8
size: once
length: 13
CDR3: CASSLAGTYGYTF
DNA: TGTGCCAGCAGCTTGGCAGGGACCTATGGCTACACCTTC

D: .
J: TRBJ2-7
V: TRBV11-3
size: few
length: 11
CDR3: CASRRGYEQYF
DNA: TGTGCCAGCAGAAGGGGTTACGAGCAGTACTTC

D: .
J: TRBJ2-1
V: TRBV11-2
size: .
length: 11
CDR3: CASSPLDEQFF
DNA: TGTGCCAGCAGCCCCTTGGATGAGCAGTTCTTC

D: .
J: TRBJ1-1
V: TRBV6-5
size: .
length: 13
CDR3: CASSYSSVTEAFF
DNA: TGTGCCAGCAGTTACTCGAGTGTGACTGAAGCTTTCTTT